The 16 T cell receptor beta chains reported below all come from one sample, sequenced in a study of graft-versus-host responses after intestinal transplantation. Clones were read by immunoSEQ multiplex PCR, and TCRdb kept only the in-frame ones, dropping some. In the table there are around 96,000 clones, around 90% of which are singletons. Material: PBMCs, obtained 450 to 480 days after intestinal transplant. These receptors all come from a human patient who received an intestinal transplant, so some T cells may come from the graft donor.

The gene calls are TRBV5-6 and TRBJ2-1; D call uncertain. The CDR3 extends over 15 amino acids. V dropped 0 bases and J dropped 0 bases, with 7 bases sitting between them. Germline V CDR1 and CDR2: SGHDT, YYEEEE. The CDR3 DNA reads as TGTGCCAGCAGCTTGGGGCGAAGCTCCTACAATGAGCAGTTCTTC. Translating it yields CASSLGRSSYNEQFF.

The chain recombines TRBV10-3 with TRBJ1-6, with 7 nucleotides matching TRBD1. The CDR3 is 14 amino acids. V was clipped by 8 bases and J by 6 bases; unmatched bases: 7. The germline V gene has CDR1 ENHRY and CDR2 SYGVKD. The CDR3 loop is CAIGLDRVNSPLHF. In DNA, the CDR3 is TGTGCCATCGGGCTAGACAGGGTTAATTCACCCCTCCACTTT.

This sequence joins TRBV2 and TRBJ1-2; TRBD1 aligns across 8 bases. The J segment lost 2 bases and the V segment lost 6 bases, leaving 5 bases of the junction unmatched. This CDR3 has 14 amino acids. Germline V gives CDR1 SNHLY, CDR2 FYNNEI. CDR3 residues: CASRQTGGNYGYTF. DNA for the CDR3: TGTGCCAGCAGACAAACAGGGGGGAACTATGGCTACACCTTC.

The rearrangement joins TRBV7-9 to TRBJ2-3; maybe TRBD1 (5 bases). This CDR3 spans 12 amino acids. Trimming removed 4 bases from V and 4 bases from J, with 6 bases in between. Germline V gene lookup returns CDR1 SEHNR and CDR2 FQNEAQ (reference sequence). CDR3 sequence reads: CASSSQADTQYF. CDR3 nucleotide sequence: TGTGCCAGCAGCTCACAGGCAGATACGCAGTATTTT.

The rearrangement uses TRBV5-1 and TRBJ2-7, with 8 bases lining up with TRBD1. Unmatched junction bases numbered 14, after V lost 7 bases and J lost 2 bases. This CDR3 spans 16 amino acids. Per germline, CDR1 SGHRS and CDR2 YFSETQ. The CDR3 loop is CASFPIGDRSPYEQYF. The CDR3 coding sequence is TGCGCCAGCTTCCCAATTGGGGACAGGTCGCCCTACGAGCAGTACTTC.

CDR3 coding DNA: TGCAGCGTTGTAAGGGGGAGTGAAGCTTTCTTT. As protein: CSVVRGSEAFF. J is TRBJ1-1 and V is TRBV29-1; D possibly corresponds to TRBD1 (6 bases). Trimming shortened V by 4 bases and J by 7 bases, and 10 bases separated the two germline ends. Germline CDR1 is SQVTM and CDR2 is ANQGSEA. CDR3 length equals 11 residues.

The gene calls are TRBV27 and TRBJ1-1; D uncertain. The V end lost 5 bases, the J end lost 2 bases, and 18 bases lay between the germline ends. The CDR3 runs 16 residues. Per the germline V gene, CDR1 is MNHEY and CDR2 is SMNVEV (reference sequence). CDR3: CASSPPRGRQNTEAFF. For the CDR3, the DNA is TGTGCCAGCAGTCCCCCTCGCGGCAGACAAAACACTGAAGCTTTCTTT.

The chain uses TRBV11-2 and TRBJ1-4; D may be TRBD1 (5 bases). This CDR3 region has 13 residues. V was shortened by 5 bases and J by 8 bases, with 12 bases between the two germline ends. CDR1 and CDR2 (germline): SGHAT, FQNNGV. As DNA, the CDR3 is TGTGCCAGCAGCCGGGGCGGGGCGGAAAAACTGTTTTTT. Its protein product is CASSRGGAEKLFF. The full variable domain, completed using reference TRBV11-2 and TRBJ1-4, is EAGVAQSPRYKIIEKRQSVAFWCNPISGHATLYWYQQILGQGPKLLIQFQNNGVVDDSQLPKDRFSAERLKGVDSTLKIQPAKLEDSAVYLCASSRGGAEKLFFGSGTQLSVL.

This rearrangement joins TRBV19 to TRBJ2-1, with D possibly matching TRBD2 (6 bases). V lost 3 bases to trimming and J lost 0 bases, with 9 bases between them. CDR3 length: 15 residues. CDR1 is LNHDA and CDR2 is SQIVND in the germline V gene (reference sequence). CDR3 bases: TGTGCCAGTAGTATGTGGGGGGTCTCCTACAATGAGCAGTTCTTC. Protein sequence: CASSMWGVSYNEQFF.

V and J are TRBV6-1 and TRBJ2-7, with TRBD1 identical over 9 bases. The V and J ends lost 3 bases and 2 bases, in that order; junction bases with no gene match: 2. This CDR3 has 14 amino acids. Germline CDR1 MNHNS, CDR2 SASEGT. The CDR3 sequence: CASSEGQGAYEQYF. In DNA, the CDR3 is TGTGCCAGCAGTGAGGGACAGGGAGCCTACGAGCAGTACTTC.

The J gene is TRBJ1-5, the V gene TRBV7-2; D ambiguous. The CDR3 extends over 15 amino acids. Trimming left V 5 bases short and J 5 bases short, with 16 bases between. The germline V gene has CDR1 SGHTA and CDR2 FQGNSA. This chain's CDR3 is CASSLSGWSDQPQHF. CDR3 sequence (DNA): TGTGCCAGCAGCCTTAGTGGGTGGAGCGATCAGCCCCAGCATTTT.

This chain joins TRBV27 and TRBJ1-3; weak D call: TRBD1 (6 bases). Looked up from germline, CDR1 is MNHEY and CDR2 is SMNVEV (reference sequence). Trimming took 5 bases from V and 3 from J, leaving 14 bases between them. There are 15 residues in the CDR3. CDR3 protein: CASSDGGAGGNTIYF. Written as DNA, the CDR3 is TGTGCCAGCAGTGACGGGGGGGCGGGTGGAAACACCATATATTTT.

This chain connects TRBV7-9 to TRBJ1-1; no firm D call. CDR1 and CDR2 (germline): SEHNR, FQNEAQ (reference sequence). There are 14 residues in the CDR3. The V gene lost 5 bases and the J gene lost 0 bases, with 10 bases spanning the gap. This CDR3 reads CASSKNALNTEAFF. In DNA form, the CDR3 reads TGTGCCAGCAGCAAGAACGCCTTGAACACTGAAGCTTTCTTT.

The rearrangement joins TRBV19 to TRBJ2-2; D possibly corresponds to TRBD1 (5 bases). Trimming took off 2 bases at V and 7 bases at J, with 8 bases between the two ends. The CDR3 has 13 amino acids. Germline values: CDR1 LNHDA, CDR2 SQIVND (reference sequence). The CDR3 region has the DNA TGTGCCAGTAGTATACAGGGCTTCGGGGAGCTGTTTTTT. Translating it yields CASSIQGFGELFF.

In this sample, this clone turned up once. The genes are TRBV10-3 and TRBJ1-3; 7 bases line up with TRBD1. The CDR3 extends over 16 amino acids. With 6 bases clipped from V and 4 bases from J, the junction kept 12 bases outside the gene matches. The germline V gene has CDR1 ENHRY and CDR2 SYGVKD. CDR3 nucleotides: TGTGCCATCAGGTCCGGTAGGACAGGCTCAGGAAACACCATATATTTT. It is translated as CAIRSGRTGSGNTIYF.

The gene calls are TRBV25-1 and TRBJ1-2, with D unresolved. The V gene lost 3 bases and the J gene lost 1 base, with 9 bases spanning the gap. Germline V lookup: CDR1 MGHDK, CDR2 SYGVNS. The CDR3 extends over 14 amino acids. CDR3 coding DNA: TGTGCCAGCAGTGAGTCGGGCAGTAACTATGGCTACACCTTC. It specifies CASSESGSNYGYTF.